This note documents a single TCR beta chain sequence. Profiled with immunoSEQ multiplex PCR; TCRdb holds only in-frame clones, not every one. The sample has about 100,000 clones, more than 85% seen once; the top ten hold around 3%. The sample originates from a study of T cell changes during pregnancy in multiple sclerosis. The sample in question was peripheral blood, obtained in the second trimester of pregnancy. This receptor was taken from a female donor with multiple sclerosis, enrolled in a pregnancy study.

The CDR3 region is CASSKGTANTEAFF. CDR3 DNA: TGTGCCAGCAGCAAAGGGACAGCGAACACTGAAGCTTTCTTT. V usage is TRBV6-6 and J usage is TRBJ1-1, with 7 positions matching TRBD1. The germline gives CDR1 MNHNY, CDR2 SVGAGI (reference sequence). The CDR3 contains 14 residues. The J segment lost 1 base and the V segment lost 6 bases, leaving 5 bases of the junction unmatched.